The T cell receptor beta chain under discussion was sequenced for a study of preoperative IRX-2 immunotherapy in early breast cancer. V lost 4 bases and J 1 base, leaving 8 bases between the germline ends. Germline CDR1 is LNHDA and CDR2 is SQIVND (reference sequence). CDR3 size: 14 residues. Treatment defined: preoperative locoregional IRX-2 cytokine immunotherapy. Samples came from a phase Ib trial of preoperative locoregional IRX-2 cytokine immunotherapy. Assay: immunoSEQ multiplex PCR; the TCRdb copy retains only in-frame clones and omits some. The repertoire holds about 98,000 clones, with about nine tenths as singletons.

This TCR was recovered from a human donor with breast cancer. This sample comprised tumor tissue, obtained after IRX-2 immunotherapy. The rearrangement joins TRBV19 to TRBJ1-5; TRBD1 is a possible D gene (5 bases). For the CDR3, the DNA is TGTGCCAGTAGTAAACGACAGAGCAATCAGCCCCAGCATTTT. It encodes CASSKRQSNQPQHF.